This T cell receptor (beta chain) was retrieved from a study of blood T cells in healthy people across ages. Regarding the study as a whole: Diversity of TCR beta per million T cells declined in a roughly linear way with age.

About this clonotype: Antigen: not known.

A second PCR, run for 7 to 11 cycles, used a sample-barcoded 5' primer plus a J-beta primer mix. A template-switch adaptor that had 12 random nucleotides put a tag on each cDNA molecule. MiXCR, run by TCRdb on the 5' RACE reads, gives a single entry per CDR3 protein. The sample includes over 300,000 distinct CDR3 sequences, about 55% of them seen just once. The germline gives CDR1 MGHRA, CDR2 YSYEKL. V dropped 1 base and J dropped 7; count of bases not matched to a gene: 6. CDR3 length: 14 residues. The specimen sequenced was blood. The V call is TRBV4-1, the J call TRBJ2-7; 8 nucleotides agree with TRBD1. The origin of this receptor is a man in his 60s in good health. The CDR3: CASSQGTGGREQYF. In nucleotides, the CDR3 is TGCGCCAGCAGCCAAGGCACAGGGGGGAGAGAGCAGTACTTC.